A single sample is the source of the 15 T cell receptor beta chains below, sequenced in a study of prognosis after radiotherapy for stage I lung cancer. It was by two-round multiplex PCR that TCR beta CDR3 was amplified from genomic DNA. First-round PCR employed TRBV- and TRBJ-specific primers for each gene. From the multiplex PCR reads, TCRdb called clonotypes with MiXCR, one entry per CDR3 protein. The data show roughly 14,000 distinct CDR3 sequences, roughly 31% seen once. The sequences come from PBMCs, collected before or after stereotactic body radiation therapy (not recorded which). The receptor set was obtained from a donor at least 50 years old with non-small cell lung cancer.

This clonotype showed up many times. This chain links TRBV7-6 with TRBJ2-2; D is unresolved. With 4 bases removed from V and 6 bases from J, the gap between germline ends came to 15 bases. The CDR3 runs 15 residues. Germline CDR1 and CDR2: SGHVS and FNYEAQ. CDR3 nucleotide sequence: TGTGCCAGCAGCTCCCCATGGCGCCGTCCCGGGGAGCTGTTTTTT. It specifies CASSSPWRRPGELFF.

The chain recombines TRBV24-1 with TRBJ2-2; perhaps TRBD1 as D (5 bases). CDR3 size: 16 residues. V lost 3 bases, J lost 3 bases, and 13 bases lay in between. The V gene's germline CDR1 is KGHDR and CDR2 SFDVKD. CDR3 DNA: TGTGCCACCAGTGATCAGGGATATTCGGACACCGGGGAGCTGTTTTTT. This codes for CATSDQGYSDTGELFF.

This clonotype was recorded at least ten times. This chain joins TRBV14 and TRBJ2-1; D gene unclear. Germline-derived CDR1 and CDR2 are SGHDN and FVKESK. Trimming took 0 bases from V and 9 from J, leaving 9 bases between them. The CDR3 is 13 amino acids. The CDR3 spells CASSQDIGGEQFF. As DNA, the CDR3 is TGTGCCAGCAGCCAAGATATCGGCGGTGAGCAGTTCTTC.

The sample holds many counts of this clonotype. The rearrangement uses TRBV15 and TRBJ2-1; TRBD2 matches at 14 bases. CDR3 length: 17 residues. The germline gives CDR1 LNHNV, CDR2 YYDKDF (reference sequence). V was pared by 0 bases and J by 3 bases, with 1 base of the junction left unmatched. In nucleotides, the CDR3 is TGTGCCACCAGCAGAGACGGGACTAGCGGGAGCTACAATGAGCAGTTCTTC. It translates to CATSRDGTSGSYNEQFF.

The genes are TRBV3-1 and TRBJ2-2; D gene uncertain. Per the germline V gene, CDR1 is LGHDT and CDR2 is YNNKEL (reference sequence). The CDR3 runs 10 residues. The germline V and J ends were trimmed by 4 bases and 6 bases, with 0 bases remaining between them. This CDR3 is CASSPGELFF. The CDR3 DNA sequence: TGTGCCAGCAGCCCCGGGGAGCTGTTTTTT.

This clonotype was counted at least ten times. This chain connects TRBV20-1 to TRBJ2-3, with 8 bases lining up with TRBD1. CDR1 DFQATT and CDR2 SNEGSKA come from the germline V gene (reference sequence). V lost 1 base, J lost 5 bases, and 8 bases stayed unmatched. The CDR3 is 15 residues long. CDR3 in amino acids: CSARVGRGLGDTQYF. The CDR3 nucleotides are TGCAGTGCTAGAGTTGGCAGGGGGCTAGGAGATACGCAGTATTTT.

This clonotype counts as medium-sized. The chain joins TRBV11-2 to TRBJ2-1; the D is unclear. This CDR3 is 13 amino acids long. With 3 bases removed from V and 10 bases from J, the gap between germline ends came to 13 bases. Germline V lookup: CDR1 SGHAT, CDR2 FQNNGV. CDR3 in amino acids: CASSFESRREQFF. In nucleotides, the CDR3 is TGTGCCAGCAGCTTCGAGTCTAGACGAGAGCAGTTCTTC.

This clonotype was observed a few times. It differs at one base from a far larger clone, so likely a read error. The CDR3: CTSSSRSKETQYF. The CDR3 region has the DNA TGTACCAGCAGTTCCCGTTCCAAAGAGACCCAGTACTTC. This chain joins TRBV12-3 or TRBV12-4 and TRBJ2-7; D gene uncertain. The J call is in doubt because the DNA end fits TRBJ2-5 better. The CDR3 length is 13 residues.

As DNA, the CDR3 is TGTGCCAGCAGTTTAAGGGCCAGTGGTTCGTGGAGCGGAAGACCAGATACGCAGTATTTT. This codes for CASSLRASGSWSGRPDTQYF. The chain has TRBV27 and TRBJ2-3, with D possibly being TRBD2 (5 bases). Trimming removed 2 bases at V and 4 bases at J, with 28 bases between. The CDR3 is made up of 20 amino acids. Germline CDR1 is MNHEY and CDR2 is SMNVEV (reference sequence).

About this clonotype itself: One junction end disagrees with the germline gene, perhaps due to a read error. V gene TRBV18 combines with J gene TRBJ2-3, with 10 bases aligning to TRBD1. Germline V gives CDR1 KGHSH, CDR2 LQKENI. There are 16 residues in the CDR3. CDR3 sequence: CASSTTGTGVTDTKYF. CDR3 DNA: TGTGCCAGCTCAACCACCGGGACAGGGGTCACAGATACGAAGTATTTT.

The table lists this clonotype with many counts. The V and J genes are TRBV29-1 and TRBJ2-2; tentative D call: TRBD1 (5 bases). The CDR3 length is 12 residues. The V and J ends lost 7 bases and 5 bases respectively, with 11 bases between them. In germline, CDR1 is SQVTM, CDR2 ANQGSEA. This CDR3 reads CSASGWTGELFF. The CDR3 nucleotides are TGCAGCGCCTCAGGGTGGACCGGGGAGCTGTTTTTT.

Comment on this clonotype: This is likely an artifact of a read error, given a far larger clone one base away. The chain employs TRBV11-2 and TRBJ2-5; D call uncertain. The J call could be wrong; TRBJ2-1 is a better fit for the DNA end. The CDR3 covers 13 residues. The germline V gene encodes CDR1 SGHAT and CDR2 FQNNGV. The CDR3 sequence is CASSFECRREQFF. In DNA, the CDR3 is TGTGCCAGCAGCTTCGAGTGTAGACGAGAGCAGTTCTTC.

This clonotype was detected ten times or more. This rearrangement joins TRBV7-9 to TRBJ1-1; no clear D. The germline V and J ends were trimmed by 3 bases and 2 bases, with 4 bases remaining between them. This CDR3 is built from 12 residues. CDR1 and CDR2 (germline): SEHNR, FQNEAQ (reference sequence). The CDR3 is CASSFPNTEAFF. CDR3 bases: TGTGCCAGCAGCTTCCCAAACACTGAAGCTTTCTTT.

This clonotype was seen ten or more times. This rearrangement joins TRBV28 to TRBJ1-5; D remains unclear. This CDR3 is 16 amino acids long. The V end was cut by 1 base, the J end by 3 bases, with 13 bases between. The germline gives CDR1 MDHEN, CDR2 SYDVKM. The CDR3 DNA follows: TGTGCCAGCAGTTTATACAGAGAGCTTTCCAATCAGCCCCAGCATTTT. This encodes CASSLYRELSNQPQHF.

In the case of this clonotype: The likely explanation is a read error, given a far larger clone one base away. The rearrangement uses TRBV7-2 and TRBJ2-5, with 7 bases aligning to TRBD1. The germline CDR1 and CDR2 sequences are SGHTA and FQGNSA. The ends lost 1 base at V and 4 bases at J; junction bases unmatched: 3. The CDR3 consists of 14 residues. Here the CDR3 DNA reads TGTGCCAGCAGCTTAGACAGGGGTACAGAGACCCAGTACTTC. As protein: CASSLDRGTETQYF.